The 17 T cell receptor beta chains below were found in one sample sequenced in a study of Ad26.COV2.S vaccination and SARS-CoV-2 variants. The treatment: around 19 received Ad26.COV2.S at low or high dose, single or two shots; roughly five received placebo; per-sample allocation not given. Material that was analyzed had been drawn on day 63 after the first vaccine or placebo injection. TCRdb keeps only in-frame clones here, not all; method: immunoSEQ multiplex PCR. The table lists under 600,000 clones, roughly nine tenths of them singletons. The specimen was peripheral blood, collected in a trial of Ad26.COV2.S vaccine versus placebo. Receptor source: a person between 18 and 59 years old who received the Ad26.COV2.S COVID-19 vaccine or a placebo.

The rearrangement links TRBV5-1 to TRBJ2-1; the D gene is possibly TRBD1 (5 bases). The CDR3 sequence is 13 residues long. Germline V gene sequence: CDR1 SGHRS, CDR2 YFSETQ. V lost 5 bases and J 8 bases, leaving 14 bases between the germline ends. This chain's CDR3 is CASRSQGRDEQFF. For the CDR3, the DNA is TGCGCCAGCAGGAGTCAGGGTCGCGATGAGCAGTTCTTC.

The V call is TRBV30, the J call TRBJ1-1; D not certain. Per the germline V gene, CDR1 is GTSNPN and CDR2 is SVGIG (reference sequence). V gave up 3 bases and J gave up 0 bases, with 8 bases separating them. The CDR3 runs to 13 residues. CDR3 protein: CAWSLNLNTEAFF. The CDR3 DNA sequence: TGTGCCTGGAGCCTCAATCTGAACACTGAAGCTTTCTTT.

The chain joins TRBV6-4 to TRBJ2-2, with unresolved D. V shed 0 bases and J shed 3 bases, with 5 bases lying between them. Looked up from germline, CDR1 is MRHNA and CDR2 is SNTAGT. The CDR3 runs 14 residues. The CDR3 DNA sequence: TGTGCCAGCAGTGACTCGTCGGACACCGGGGAGCTGTTTTTT. It is translated as CASSDSSDTGELFF.

This sequence joins TRBV19 and TRBJ1-3, with D unresolved. Trimming took 3 bases from V and 2 from J, leaving 8 bases between them. Germline V gene data show CDR1 as LNHDA and CDR2 as SQIVND (reference sequence). The CDR3 has 14 amino acids. CDR3 coding DNA: TGTGCCAGTAGTATCGGAAGGGCTGGAAACACCATATATTTT. Translation: CASSIGRAGNTIYF.

The J gene is TRBJ2-7, the V gene TRBV7-6, with 8 positions matching TRBD2. Per the germline V gene, CDR1 is SGHVS and CDR2 is FNYEAQ. V shed 5 bases, J shed 1 base, and the junction held 7 bases outside the gene matches. The CDR3 loop spans 15 amino acids. The CDR3 sequence: CASSSQGLGSYEQYF. In DNA, the CDR3 is TGTGCCAGCAGCAGCCAGGGACTAGGATCCTACGAGCAGTACTTC.

This chain links TRBV5-1 with TRBJ2-1; TRBD2 matches at 8 bases. After removal of 4 bases from V and 5 bases from J, the junction contained 17 bases not matched to a gene. Germline assignment: CDR1 SGHRS and CDR2 YFSETQ. The CDR3 consists of 18 residues. The CDR3 loop is CASSGGVAGSRGDNEQFF. Written as DNA, the CDR3 is TGCGCCAGCAGCGGTGGGGTAGCGGGGAGTCGGGGAGACAATGAGCAGTTCTTC.

Turning to this clone: Other nucleotide sequences from this sample produce the same CDR3. The V call is TRBV27, the J call TRBJ2-1; TRBD2 matches at 7 bases. The germline V gene encodes CDR1 MNHEY and CDR2 SMNVEV (reference sequence). This CDR3 has 16 residues. Losses at the gene ends were 6 bases for V and 1 base for J; bases not matched to a gene: 9. The CDR3 sequence: CASSTGLVFSYNEQFF. The CDR3 DNA reads TGTGCCAGCAGCACCGGACTAGTTTTTTCCTACAATGAGCAGTTCTTC.

J is TRBJ1-2 and V is TRBV24-1, with D hard to call. The CDR3 extends over 13 amino acids. V lost 2 bases and J lost 3, with 6 bases in between. Germline assignment: CDR1 KGHDR and CDR2 SFDVKD. The CDR3 protein is CATSDSGYYGYTF. In DNA form, the CDR3 reads TGTGCCACCAGTGATTCCGGCTACTATGGCTACACCTTC.

The chain uses TRBV7-9 and TRBJ1-6, with D possibly matching TRBD1 (6 bases). The length of the CDR3 is 14 residues. From germline, CDR1 is SEHNR and CDR2 FQNEAQ (reference sequence). V was pared by 0 bases and J by 7 bases, with 7 bases between. As DNA, the CDR3 is TGTGCCAGCAGCTTAGCAGGGACAAATTCACCCCTCCACTTT. Translated, it gives CASSLAGTNSPLHF.

The V call is TRBV18, the J call TRBJ1-2; TRBD1 agrees at 7 bases. CDR3 size: 13 residues. Germline V gene data show CDR1 as KGHSH and CDR2 as LQKENI. Germline trimming cut 2 bases from V and 6 bases from J; bases unmatched to any gene: 3. In DNA form, the CDR3 reads TGTGCCAGCTCACCAGACAGGGCTGATGGCTACACCTTC. Translating it yields CASSPDRADGYTF.

J is TRBJ1-2 and V is TRBV11-2, with a weak D call TRBD1 (6 bases). Germline V gives CDR1 SGHAT, CDR2 FQNNGV. Trimming pared 5 bases from V and 8 bases from J, leaving 21 bases between. The CDR3 consists of 15 residues. This chain's CDR3 is CASSGLQGSLGGYTF. The CDR3 coding sequence is TGTGCCAGCAGCGGACTACAGGGAAGTTTAGGAGGCTACACCTTC. Drawing the rest from reference TRBV11-2 and TRBJ1-2, the complete variable domain is EAGVAQSPRYKIIEKRQSVAFWCNPISGHATLYWYQQILGQGPKLLIQFQNNGVVDDSQLPKDRFSAERLKGVDSTLKIQPAKLEDSAVYLCASSGLQGSLGGYTFGSGTRLTVV.

This sequence joins TRBV7-6 and TRBJ2-2; tentatively, D is TRBD1 (5 bases). Germline lookup yields CDR1 SGHVS and CDR2 FNYEAQ. V was pared by 1 base and J by 7 bases, with 22 bases between. The length of the CDR3 is 18 residues. CDR3 nucleotides: TGTGCCAGCAGCTTAGTAAAGGGAATAGGGGCCCAGGTCGGGGAGCTGTTTTTT. As protein: CASSLVKGIGAQVGELFF.

CDR3: CASSILSGGSDTQYF. The CDR3 nucleotides are TGTGCCAGCAGCATACTAAGCGGGGGCTCAGATACGCAGTATTTT. V is TRBV11-1 and J is TRBJ2-3, with 8 bases identical to TRBD2. J was trimmed by 4 bases and V by 5 bases; bases with no gene match: 8. The CDR3 loop spans 15 amino acids. Germline V gives CDR1 SGHAT, CDR2 FQDESV (reference sequence).

In its sample, this clone was seen once. The chain combines TRBV9 with TRBJ1-2; the D is unclear. The ends were cut back, 5 bases at V and 0 bases at J, with 11 bases in the middle. There are 14 residues in the CDR3. Germline V gene sequence: CDR1 SGDLS, CDR2 YYNGEE. In nucleotides, the CDR3 is TGTGCCAGCAGTCGTCTAGGATCTAACTATGGCTACACCTTC. Translating gives CASSRLGSNYGYTF.

This clone appeared a single time. The chain links TRBV7-2 to TRBJ2-4; 7 bases map to TRBD2. The CDR3 has 15 residues. Germline V gives CDR1 SGHTA, CDR2 FQGNSA. The J segment lost 8 bases and the V segment lost 0 bases, leaving 7 bases of the junction unmatched. The CDR3 spells CASSLAGLVNDIQYF. Here the CDR3 DNA reads TGTGCCAGCAGCTTAGCCGGACTAGTGAACGACATTCAGTACTTC.

J is TRBJ2-3 and V is TRBV14, with D unclear. V lost 4 bases, J lost 0 bases, and 2 bases lay in between. Germline V gives CDR1 SGHDN, CDR2 FVKESK. The CDR3 has 12 residues. CDR3 sequence: CASSLSTDTQYF. The CDR3 region has the DNA TGTGCCAGCAGCCTCAGCACAGATACGCAGTATTTT.

The rearrangement joins TRBV30 to TRBJ1-1; D gene unclear. Per the germline V gene, CDR1 is GTSNPN and CDR2 is SVGIG (reference sequence). V shed 5 bases and J shed 5 bases, with 9 bases lying between them. CDR3 length: 11 amino acids. CDR3 DNA sequence: TGTGCCTGGGGCCGGAAAACTGAAGCTTTCTTT. This encodes CAWGRKTEAFF.